This T cell receptor beta chain derives from a study of shared clonotypes between healthy human individuals. Sequenced by immunoSEQ multiplex PCR; TCRdb stores in-frame clones only, minus some. The sample has roughly 2.5 million clones, 90% to 95% seen once. A CD45RA+ naive subset and a CD45RA-negative memory subset were split from CD4+ cells. Sequencing was performed on naive CD4+ T cells sorted from blood. The subset denotes: CD45RA+ positively selected. The clonotype comes from a man aged 18 to 35 in good health.

The CDR3 region is CATSPRGANEKLFF. Written as DNA, the CDR3 is TGTGCCACCAGCCCCCGAGGGGCTAATGAAAAACTGTTTTTT. V gene TRBV15 combines with J gene TRBJ1-4; D is perhaps TRBD1 (5 bases). There are 14 residues in the CDR3. V lost 5 bases and J lost 3, with 10 bases in between. Germline values: CDR1 LNHNV, CDR2 YYDKDF (reference sequence).